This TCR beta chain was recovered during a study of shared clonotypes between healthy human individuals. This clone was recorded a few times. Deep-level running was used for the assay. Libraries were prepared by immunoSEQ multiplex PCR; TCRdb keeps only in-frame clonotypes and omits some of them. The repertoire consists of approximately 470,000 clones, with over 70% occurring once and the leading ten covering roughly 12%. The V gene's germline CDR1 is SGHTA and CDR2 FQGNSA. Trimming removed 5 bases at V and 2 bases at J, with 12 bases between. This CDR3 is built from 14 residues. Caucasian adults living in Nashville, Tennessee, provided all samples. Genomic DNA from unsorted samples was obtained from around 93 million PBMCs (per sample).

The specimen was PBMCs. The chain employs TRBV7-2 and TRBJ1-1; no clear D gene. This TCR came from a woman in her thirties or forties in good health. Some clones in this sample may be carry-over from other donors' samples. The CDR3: CASSPGASNTEAFF. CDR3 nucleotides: TGTGCCAGCAGCCCTGGAGCATCAAACACTGAAGCTTTCTTT.